This T cell receptor (beta chain) was obtained from a study of cytomegalovirus exposure and HLA in healthy donors. The germline gives CDR1 PRHDT, CDR2 FYEKMQ (reference sequence). CDR3 length: 12 residues. V lost 4 bases and J 5 bases, leaving 8 bases between the germline ends. In the PCR, 60 Vbeta and 13 Jbeta primers were used. Libraries were prepared by immunoSEQ multiplex PCR; TCRdb keeps only in-frame clonotypes and omits some of them. The sample lists around 150,000 clones; about 88% were seen once. This chain connects TRBV13 to TRBJ1-2; D remains unclear. The sequence was obtained from a young man in good health and CMV-seropositive. Sequencing was carried out using PBMCs. DNA of the CDR3: TGTGCCAGCAGCTACCCGAGTTATGGCTACACCTTC. This gives the protein CASSYPSYGYTF.